A single sample is the source of the 22 T cell receptor beta chains below, sequenced in a study of T cells after yellow fever vaccination. MiXCR, applied by TCRdb to the 5' RACE reads, yields one record per CDR3 protein. The table lists hundreds of thousands of distinct CDR3 sequences, approximately 10% of them singletons, with 3% to 3.5% in the top ten. Sequencing was performed on CD4+ T cells sorted from PBMCs, taken 5 days after the yellow fever booster vaccination. These receptor sequences come from a man between 18 and 35 years old who received the YFV17D yellow fever vaccine.

The J gene is TRBJ2-2, the V gene TRBV12-3 or TRBV12-4; D not resolved. The V gene lost 7 bases and the J gene lost 0 bases, with 9 bases spanning the gap. CDR3 length: 14 residues. The CDR3 DNA sequence: TGTGCCAGCACCCAATCAGCGAACACCGGGGAGCTGTTTTTT. Residues: CASTQSANTGELFF.

A remark on this clonotype: Mismatch with germline at one junction end may stem from a read error. V usage is TRBV7-3 and J usage is TRBJ2-2; 7 nucleotides agree with TRBD1. From germline, CDR1 is SGHTA and CDR2 FQGTGA. The CDR3 extends over 14 amino acids. DNA of the CDR3: TGTGCCATCAGCCGACAGGGTATAGACGGGGAGCTGTTTTTT. It specifies CAISRQGIDGELFF.

V and J are TRBV10-3 and TRBJ2-5; the match to TRBD2 covers 10 bases. V gave up 4 bases and J gave up 4 bases; unmatched junction bases: 6. CDR3 length: 15 residues. The germline gives CDR1 ENHRY, CDR2 SYGVKD. CDR3 nucleotides: TGTGCCATCAGTGGTTCGGGACTAGCGACAGAGACCCAGTACTTC. This codes for CAISGSGLATETQYF.

The chain joins TRBV18 to TRBJ1-1, with D perhaps TRBD1 (6 bases). The CDR3 runs 14 residues. Looked up from germline, CDR1 is KGHSH and CDR2 is LQKENI. V was cut by 1 base and J by 1 base, with 7 bases left in between. The CDR3 is CASSPRDTNTEAFF. The CDR3 DNA sequence: TGTGCCAGCTCACCACGGGACACGAACACTGAAGCTTTCTTT.

The V and J genes are TRBV4-3 and TRBJ2-1; 10 bases are a match to TRBD2. V dropped 4 bases and J dropped 5; count of bases not matched to a gene: 2. This CDR3 comprises 14 residues. Germline V gene lookup returns CDR1 LGHNA and CDR2 YSLEER. As DNA, the CDR3 is TGCGCCAGCAGCCGCAGCGGGGGGGACAATGAGCAGTTCTTC. Translating it yields CASSRSGGDNEQFF.

This clonotype showed up many times. The chain couples TRBV29-1 to TRBJ2-3; D is unclear. V lost 8 bases and J 6 bases, leaving 12 bases between the germline ends. Germline V lookup: CDR1 SQVTM, CDR2 ANQGSEA. The CDR3 runs 11 residues. This chain's CDR3 is CSPTKGDTQYF. The CDR3 region has the DNA TGCAGCCCCACAAAAGGTGATACGCAGTATTTT.

This clonotype came up a few times. This rearrangement joins TRBV6-5 to TRBJ2-5; 8 bases align to TRBD2. Per germline, CDR1 MNHEY and CDR2 SVGAGI. The CDR3 is made up of 14 amino acids. Unmatched junction bases numbered 11, after V lost 5 bases and J lost 9 bases. CDR3 coding DNA: TGTGCCAGCAGTGGTAGCGGGACCCAGTTTTCCCAGTACTTC. Protein sequence: CASSGSGTQFSQYF.

This clonotype was observed at least ten times. J is TRBJ1-5 and V is TRBV20-1; 9 bases match TRBD1. Trimming removed 5 bases from V and 7 bases from J; junction bases left unmatched: 6. This CDR3 comprises 13 residues. Germline CDR1 DFQATT, CDR2 SNEGSKA (reference sequence). The CDR3 DNA follows: TGCAGTGCTCAACAGGGGGCAGGGCAGCCCCAGCATTTT. Its protein is CSAQQGAGQPQHF.

V usage is TRBV9 and J usage is TRBJ2-7; possible D gene TRBD2, 5 bases. CDR1 SGDLS and CDR2 YYNGEE come from the germline V gene. V lost 0 bases and J 6 bases, leaving 16 bases between the germline ends. This CDR3 spans 15 amino acids. CDR3 sequence (DNA): TGTGCCAGCAGCGTAGCGGGTCAACATCGGGGCGAGCAGTACGTC. It codes for CASSVAGQHRGEQYV.

In this sample, this clonotype turned up a few times. The chain carries TRBV5-1 and TRBJ2-1, with D perhaps TRBD1 (7 bases). In germline, CDR1 is SGHRS, CDR2 YFSETQ. Trimming stripped 3 bases from V and 8 bases from J, with 15 bases between. CDR3 length equals 14 residues. This chain's CDR3 is CASSWGGGGDEQFF. Here the CDR3 DNA reads TGCGCCAGCAGCTGGGGTGGAGGGGGCGATGAGCAGTTCTTC.

Relative to its sample, this clonotype is medium-sized. This chain joins TRBV20-1 and TRBJ2-1; TRBD2 matches at 7 bases. In germline, CDR1 is DFQATT, CDR2 SNEGSKA (reference sequence). V was pared by 6 bases and J by 4 bases, with 9 bases of the junction left unmatched. The CDR3 loop spans 14 amino acids. The CDR3 DNA follows: TGCAGTGCCAAGAACTCGGGGGGATACAATGAGCAGTTCTTC. Its protein is CSAKNSGGYNEQFF.

This clonotype was seen more than once but under ten times. The V call is TRBV5-1, the J call TRBJ2-2; no clear D gene. The V gene lost 5 bases and the J gene lost 2 bases, with 16 bases spanning the gap. CDR3 length: 16 residues. Per the germline V gene, CDR1 is SGHRS and CDR2 is YFSETQ. In DNA form, the CDR3 reads TGCGCCAGCAGGGGGTCTTCCAACTACAACACCGGGGAGCTGTTTTTT. Its protein is CASRGSSNYNTGELFF.

This clonotype has a count of ten or more. This sequence joins TRBV5-6 and TRBJ1-1, with no clear D. Looked up from germline, CDR1 is SGHDT and CDR2 is YYEEEE. The CDR3 runs to 14 residues. V was shortened by 0 bases and J by 13 bases, with 19 bases between the two germline ends. This CDR3 is CASSLVSGIRSVFF. CDR3 in DNA: TGTGCCAGCAGCTTGGTTTCGGGGATTCGTTCGGTTTTCTTT. The full variable domain, rest sourced from reference TRBV5-6 and TRBJ1-1, is DAGVTQSPTHLIKTRGQQVTLRCSPKSGHDTVSWYQQALGQGPQFIFQYYEEEERQRGNFPDRFSGHQFPNYSSELNVNALLLGDSALYLCASSLVSGIRSVFFGQGTRLTVV.

In this sample, this clonotype turned up a few times. The rearrangement links TRBV12-3 or TRBV12-4 to TRBJ1-5, with 8 positions matching TRBD1. Trimming cost V 5 bases and J 4 bases; bases outside gene matches: 4. The CDR3 consists of 14 residues. In DNA, the CDR3 is TGTGCCAGCAGTCCTTGGACAGGGAATCAGCCCCAGCATTTT. Its protein product is CASSPWTGNQPQHF.

As for this clonotype: One end of the junction varies from germline; a read error may be responsible. J is TRBJ1-2 and V is TRBV4-1, with a possible D match to TRBD1 (6 bases). Per the germline V gene, CDR1 is MGHRA and CDR2 is YSYEKL. The CDR3 spans 16 residues. The CDR3 spells CASTQARTAAIDGYTF. CDR3 sequence (DNA): TGCGCCAGCACCCAAGCGAGGACAGCCGCTATAGATGGCTACACCTTC.

The chain links TRBV20-1 to TRBJ2-7, with 7 bases fitting TRBD1. This CDR3 is built from 14 residues. CDR1 DFQATT and CDR2 SNEGSKA come from the germline V gene (reference sequence). V lost 5 bases, J lost 1 base, and 8 bases stayed unmatched. The CDR3 sequence: CSAGRQGASYEQYF. CDR3 DNA sequence: TGCAGTGCTGGAAGACAGGGAGCGTCCTACGAGCAGTACTTC.

V gene TRBV6-5 combines with J gene TRBJ2-7; D gene ambiguous. The ends were cut back, 2 bases at V and 12 bases at J, with 11 bases in the middle. Germline V gene data show CDR1 as MNHEY and CDR2 as SVGAGI. The CDR3 loop spans 11 amino acids. CDR3 protein: CASSYTADTYF. As DNA, the CDR3 is TGTGCCAGCAGTTACACGGCCGACACGTACTTC.

This clonotype was counted only a few times. The V and J genes are TRBV18 and TRBJ1-1; the match to TRBD1 covers 9 bases. The CDR3 runs to 17 residues. J gave up 0 bases and V 3 bases, and 8 bases lay outside the gene matches. The germline V gene encodes CDR1 KGHSH and CDR2 LQKENI. In DNA, the CDR3 is TGTGCCAGCTCACCTTCTCCGGGACAGGGCATGAACACTGAAGCTTTCTTT. Amino acids: CASSPSPGQGMNTEAFF.

This clonotype was observed a handful of times. The chain has TRBV20-1 and TRBJ1-5, with D unresolved. Deletions cut 0 bases from V and 6 bases from J, with 6 bases between. The CDR3 is 12 amino acids. The germline V gene has CDR1 DFQATT and CDR2 SNEGSKA (reference sequence). The CDR3 reads CSAREPPQPQHF. As DNA, the CDR3 is TGCAGTGCTAGAGAGCCTCCTCAGCCCCAGCATTTT.

This clonotype was recorded at least ten times. This CDR3 is CASKEQFNTEAFF. The CDR3 DNA sequence: TGTGCCAGCAAAGAACAGTTCAACACTGAAGCTTTCTTT. This chain links TRBV12-3 or TRBV12-4 with TRBJ1-1; D gene ambiguous. Trimming removed 7 bases at V and 2 bases at J, with 11 bases between. CDR3 size: 13 residues.

At least ten counts were recorded for this clonotype. V is TRBV28 and J is TRBJ1-5, with D possibly matching TRBD1 (5 bases). Deletions cut 3 bases from V and 6 bases from J, with 12 bases between. The V gene's germline CDR1 is MDHEN and CDR2 SYDVKM. The CDR3 is made up of 14 amino acids. The CDR3 protein is CASSLGGFVQPQHF. Here the CDR3 DNA reads TGTGCCAGCAGTTTGGGGGGTTTTGTTCAGCCCCAGCATTTT.

The V call is TRBV14, the J call TRBJ1-4; no firm D call. Germline-derived CDR1 and CDR2 are SGHDN and FVKESK. The CDR3 covers 14 residues. V lost 5 bases and J lost 8, with 15 bases in between. CDR3 bases: TGTGCCAGCAGCTCCCGGGCCGGGCGGGAAAAACTGTTTTTT. It specifies CASSSRAGREKLFF.